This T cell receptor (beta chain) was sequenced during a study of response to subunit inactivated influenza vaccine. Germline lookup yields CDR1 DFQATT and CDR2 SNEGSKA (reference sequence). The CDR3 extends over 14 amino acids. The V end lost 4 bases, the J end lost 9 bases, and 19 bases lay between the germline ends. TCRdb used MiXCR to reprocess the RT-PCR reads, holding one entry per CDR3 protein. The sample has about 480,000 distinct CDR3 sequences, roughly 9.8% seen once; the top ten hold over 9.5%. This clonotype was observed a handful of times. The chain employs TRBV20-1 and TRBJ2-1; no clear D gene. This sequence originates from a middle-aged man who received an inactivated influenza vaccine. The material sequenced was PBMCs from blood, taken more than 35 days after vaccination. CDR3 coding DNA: TGCAGTGCTATCCGCTTCCCCTACATCAGTGAGCAGTTCTTC. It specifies CSAIRFPYISEQFF.